This T cell receptor (beta chain) was sequenced in a study of blood T cells in healthy people across ages. Study as a whole: T cells yielded about one barcoded beta molecule per two cells through template switching. Points from the study as a whole: Higher diversity, along with more naive CD4+ cells, distinguished long-lived donors from aged donors. Unsorted PBMC material precluded a definitive naive versus antigen-experienced comparison.

This clonotype appeared a single time. What it binds is not known. The CDR3 sequence is 16 residues long. Trimming took 6 bases from V and 8 from J; bases not matched to a gene: 11. The V gene's germline CDR1 is SEHNR and CDR2 FQNEAQ (reference sequence). It was with a sample-barcoded 5' primer and a J-beta primer mix that a second PCR of about 7 to 12 cycles was run. Each CDR3 protein is one row after TCRdb ran MiXCR on the 5' RACE reads. The data hold 850,000 or so distinct CDR3 sequences, with less than 35% observed a single time. The receptor was derived from an elderly woman in good health. The rearrangement links TRBV7-9 to TRBJ2-1; 12 bases are shared with TRBD2. Specimen: blood. CDR3 protein: CASSHGLAGPGDEQFF. CDR3 in DNA: TGTGCCAGCAGTCATGGACTAGCGGGGCCCGGCGATGAGCAGTTCTTC.